One sample yielded the 10 T cell receptor beta chains listed below, sequenced in a study of blood T cell repertoires in COVID-19. Clones were sequenced by immunoSEQ multiplex PCR, and TCRdb holds only the in-frame ones, with some missing. The sample lists 120,000 or so clones, approximately 80% occurring once. The source material was peripheral blood. The receptors here all came from a man aged 65 to 85 with acute or convalescent COVID-19.

CDR3 region: CASSLWPGQGGTDTQYF. CDR3 coding DNA: TGTGCCAGCAGTTTATGGCCGGGACAGGGCGGGACAGATACGCAGTATTTT. The V gene is TRBV28, the J gene TRBJ2-3; 9 nucleotides match TRBD1. The CDR3 is made up of 17 amino acids. Per germline, CDR1 MDHEN and CDR2 SYDVKM. The V and J ends lost 0 bases and 3 bases, in that order; junction bases with no gene match: 7.

This clone appeared once. This chain uses TRBV5-4 with TRBJ2-7; possibly TRBD2 for D (6 bases). Trimming cost V 4 bases and J 7 bases, with 12 bases left between them. CDR3 length equals 12 residues. Germline V gene lookup returns CDR1 SGHNT and CDR2 YYREEE (reference sequence). This CDR3 reads CASSAGRGEQYF. As DNA, the CDR3 is TGTGCCAGCAGCGCCGGGCGGGGAGAGCAGTACTTC.

The rearrangement uses TRBV12-3 or TRBV12-4 and TRBJ1-5; D unresolved. The CDR3 has 12 residues. The V gene lost 3 bases and the J gene lost 7 bases, with 7 bases spanning the gap. CDR3 in DNA: TGTGCCAGCAGTTTTAGTTTACAGCCCCAGCATTTT. This encodes CASSFSLQPQHF.

The chain links TRBV9 to TRBJ1-3, with 10 bases fitting TRBD1. Germline V gene lookup returns CDR1 SGDLS and CDR2 YYNGEE. V dropped 5 bases and J dropped 3; count of bases not matched to a gene: 2. This CDR3 spans 14 amino acids. The CDR3 loop reads CASRGQGDGNTIYF. DNA of the CDR3: TGTGCCAGCAGAGGACAGGGGGATGGAAACACCATATATTTT.

The genes are TRBV6-6 and TRBJ1-5, with unresolved D. V lost 5 bases to trimming and J lost 9 bases, with 14 bases between them. The CDR3 totals 13 residues. CDR1 MNHNY and CDR2 SVGAGI come from the germline V gene (reference sequence). The CDR3 here is CASSPLLVGPQHF. CDR3 nucleotide sequence: TGTGCCAGCAGTCCCCTACTGGTCGGGCCCCAGCATTTT.

The chain carries TRBV6-5 and TRBJ1-1, with TRBD1 as a possible D gene (6 bases). V was clipped by 0 bases and J by 10 bases, with 12 bases between them. Per the germline V gene, CDR1 is MNHEY and CDR2 is SVGAGI. The CDR3 length is 13 residues. The CDR3 spells CASSYSTTGLAFF. CDR3 DNA sequence: TGTGCCAGCAGTTACTCAACCACAGGGTTAGCTTTCTTT.

The chain recombines TRBV5-1 with TRBJ2-3, with 9 bases matching TRBD2. CDR1 is SGHRS, CDR2 YFSETQ, per germline. The ends lost 1 base at V and 0 bases at J; junction bases unmatched: 0. This CDR3 contains 15 residues. CDR3 sequence: CASSLTSGSTDTQYF. The CDR3, as DNA: TGCGCCAGCAGCTTGACTAGCGGGAGCACAGATACGCAGTATTTT.

This clone has a handful of counts. This chain links TRBV10-3 with TRBJ1-6; 7 nucleotides line up with TRBD1. The V and J ends lost 5 bases and 7 bases, in that order; junction bases with no gene match: 5. Germline assignment: CDR1 ENHRY and CDR2 SYGVKD. CDR3 length: 14 residues. In DNA, the CDR3 is TGTGCCATCAGTCCAACAGGGGAGAATTCACCCCTCCACTTT. It encodes CAISPTGENSPLHF.

The chain employs TRBV11-2 and TRBJ1-2; 9 bases agree with TRBD1. Germline V gene data show CDR1 as SGHAT and CDR2 as FQNNGV. The ends lost 5 bases at V and 0 bases at J; junction bases unmatched: 10. This CDR3 spans 17 amino acids. The CDR3 bases are TGTGCCAGCAGCCCGGGACAGGGCAAACCTTCTAACTATGGCTACACCTTC. Protein sequence: CASSPGQGKPSNYGYTF.

This chain connects TRBV13 to TRBJ2-5, with TRBD2 matching over 8 bases. CDR1 is PRHDT, CDR2 FYEKMQ, per germline (reference sequence). The trim removed 4 bases at V and 1 base at J, leaving 11 bases unmatched. The CDR3 extends over 17 amino acids. The CDR3 bases are TGTGCCAGCAGCTCACCGGTGGGTCGGGGGGGCCAAGAGACCCAGTACTTC. As protein: CASSSPVGRGGQETQYF. The full variable domain, in which reference TRBV13 and TRBJ2-5 provide the parts outside the CDR3, is AAGVIQSPRHLIKEKRETATLKCYPIPRHDTVYWYQQGPGQDPQFLISFYEKMQSDKGSIPDRFSAQQFSDYHSELNMSSLELGDSALYFCASSSPVGRGGQETQYFGPGTRLLVL.